The next 2 T cell receptor beta chains were all read from a single sample in a study of T cells after yellow fever vaccination. TCRdb itself ran the 5' RACE reads through MiXCR, one entry per CDR3 protein. The data show about 180,000 distinct CDR3 sequences, approximately 6.2% seen once. Source: CD4+ T cells sorted from PBMCs, taken on the day of the first yellow fever vaccination. All receptors derive from a man between 18 and 35 years old who received the YFV17D yellow fever vaccine.

This clonotype was found many times. The chain couples TRBV20-1 to TRBJ1-6, with D uncertain. The germline V gene encodes CDR1 DFQATT and CDR2 SNEGSKA (reference sequence). This CDR3 spans 14 amino acids. The V and J ends lost 6 bases and 0 bases respectively, with 9 bases between them. CDR3 sequence: CSARPSSYNSPLHF. The CDR3 DNA follows: TGCAGTGCCCGACCAAGCTCCTATAATTCACCCCTCCACTTT.

Many counts were recorded for this clonotype. CDR3 coding DNA: TGTGCCACCAGTGATTTGTTAGGGGACCGCGTAGAGACCCAGTACTTC. Translating gives CATSDLLGDRVETQYF. The chain joins TRBV24-1 to TRBJ2-5, with D tentatively TRBD1 or TRBD2 (5 bases each). Trimming stripped 0 bases from V and 4 bases from J, with 14 bases between. The V gene's germline CDR1 is KGHDR and CDR2 SFDVKD. The CDR3 sequence is 16 residues long.